The 4 T cell receptor beta chains below were found in one sample sequenced in a study of T cell responses to AZD1222 COVID-19 vaccine. Measured with immunoSEQ multiplex PCR; TCRdb has only the in-frame clones, and not every one. The table lists fewer than 150,000 clones, around 92% of them singletons. The input for sequencing was peripheral blood, taken on day 0 of AZD1222 vaccination. The receptors here all came from an adult in good health.

The V and J genes are TRBV5-1 and TRBJ1-2, with 8 positions matching TRBD1. This CDR3 has 13 amino acids. The germline gives CDR1 SGHRS, CDR2 YFSETQ. V was clipped by 1 base and J by 8 bases; unmatched bases: 4. The CDR3 region has the DNA TGCGCCAGCAGCTTGTCTGACAGGGGAGGCTACACCTTC. It codes for CASSLSDRGGYTF.

The CDR3 nucleotides read TGTGCCAGCAGTAACCTGGACAGGGGCGAGACCGGGGAGCTGTTTTTT. Its translation: CASSNLDRGETGELFF. The chain joins TRBV25-1 to TRBJ2-2; 9 positions match TRBD1. With 5 bases clipped from V and 5 bases from J, the junction kept 9 bases outside the gene matches. The CDR3 runs 16 residues. In germline, CDR1 is MGHDK, CDR2 SYGVNS.

V usage is TRBV6-5 and J usage is TRBJ1-3; D remains unclear. The V gene's germline CDR1 is MNHEY and CDR2 SVGAGI. The CDR3 contains 15 residues. V shed 5 bases and J shed 0 bases, with 11 bases lying between them. CDR3: CASSRVSYSGNTIYF. The CDR3 nucleotides are TGTGCCAGCAGTCGGGTCAGTTACTCTGGAAACACCATATATTTT.

The rearrangement uses TRBV30 and TRBJ1-5; no clear D gene. Trimming removed 2 bases from V and 0 bases from J, with 8 bases in between. There are 14 residues in the CDR3. The germline CDR1 and CDR2 sequences are GTSNPN and SVGIG (reference sequence). The CDR3 region is CAWSLTNSNQPQHF. The CDR3 region has the DNA TGTGCCTGGAGTCTCACCAATAGCAATCAGCCCCAGCATTTT.